Following are 8 T cell receptor beta chains from one sample sequenced in a study of vaccination and CD4 T cells after COVID-19. No antigen has been assigned to these receptors. Regarding treatment: approximately 11-day PBMC culture with coronavirus spike peptide pools or control peptides (ViraFEST assay). Cultured CD4+ T-cell DNA underwent Oncomine TCR Beta short-read sequencing. TCRdb independently ran MiXCR on the PCR reads; one entry per CDR3 protein. The sample includes just over 20,000 distinct CDR3 sequences, less than 55% of them seen just once. The sequencing used CD4+ T cells from blood, cultured in vitro, collected after SARS-CoV-2 vaccination. These receptors were obtained from a human donor who had recovered from COVID-19.

V usage is TRBV12-3 or TRBV12-4 and J usage is TRBJ2-3; D may be TRBD1 or TRBD2 (5 bases each). The CDR3 runs 15 residues. V dropped 1 base and J dropped 3 bases, with 11 bases sitting between them. The CDR3 loop is CASSLGGSGTDTQYF. In nucleotides, the CDR3 is TGTGCCAGCAGTTTAGGGGGGAGTGGGACAGATACGCAGTATTTT.

The chain employs TRBV28 and TRBJ2-7, with 8 bases aligning to TRBD1. V shed 7 bases and J 2 bases; nucleotides not matched to a gene: 7. Per germline, CDR1 MDHEN and CDR2 SYDVKM. The CDR3 is 14 amino acids. In DNA form, the CDR3 reads TGTGCCAGCACCTTCCGGGACAGGCCCTACGAGCAGTACTTC. This gives the protein CASTFRDRPYEQYF.

This chain links TRBV29-1 with TRBJ1-6, with D maybe TRBD1 (5 bases). Germline CDR1 SQVTM, CDR2 ANQGSEA. The CDR3 totals 13 residues. For the CDR3, the DNA is TGCGTCACGGGGGGGGTAAAGGGTTCACCCCTCCACTTT. Encoded protein: CVTGGVKGSPLHF.

V gene TRBV6-1 combines with J gene TRBJ1-6; perhaps TRBD1 as D (6 bases). V was shortened by 5 bases and J by 2 bases, with 10 bases between the two germline ends. The CDR3 runs 15 residues. Germline V gene lookup returns CDR1 MNHNS and CDR2 SASEGT. CDR3 in DNA: TGTGCCAGCAGTACGGACAGAGCCTATAATTCACCCCTCCACTTT. Its protein product is CASSTDRAYNSPLHF.

This sequence joins TRBV7-2 and TRBJ2-1, with 11 bases fitting TRBD2. The CDR3 extends over 16 amino acids. Trimming cost V 5 bases and J 13 bases; bases outside gene matches: 16. Germline V gene sequence: CDR1 SGHTA, CDR2 FQGNSA. CDR3 DNA: TGTGCCAGCAGCCAAACGGGGGCTAGCGGGAGGATACCCCAGTTCTTC. This encodes CASSQTGASGRIPQFF.

The chain joins TRBV7-2 to TRBJ2-1; 7 nucleotides agree with TRBD2. The CDR3 is 15 residues long. V dropped 5 bases and J dropped 8; count of bases not matched to a gene: 12. CDR1 is SGHTA and CDR2 is FQGNSA in the germline V gene. The CDR3 loop is CASSRLGLTEDEQFF. CDR3 nucleotides: TGTGCCAGCAGCCGATTGGGACTAACGGAGGATGAGCAGTTCTTC.

This clonotype showed up just a few times. The chain joins TRBV6-1 to TRBJ1-2, with TRBD1 matching over 7 bases. Looked up from germline, CDR1 is MNHNS and CDR2 is SASEGT. The CDR3 totals 17 residues. Losses at the gene ends were 6 bases for V and 6 bases for J; bases not matched to a gene: 19. In DNA form, the CDR3 reads TGTGCCAGCAGCCATGAATCGTGGGACAGAAGGAGGGATGGCTACACCTTC. This codes for CASSHESWDRRRDGYTF.

This clonotype came up once. V usage is TRBV7-2 and J usage is TRBJ1-5, with a tentative D call TRBD1 (5 bases). This CDR3 spans 17 amino acids. Germline V gives CDR1 SGHTA, CDR2 FQGNSA. Trimming removed 0 bases from V and 0 bases from J, with 12 bases in between. The CDR3 nucleotides read TGTGCCAGCAGCTTAGCGGGACGGTTATATAGCAATCAGCCCCAGCATTTT. Protein product: CASSLAGRLYSNQPQHF.